Below, one TCR beta chain is given with its context. Sequencing was performed with immunoSEQ multiplex PCR; in TCRdb, only in-frame clones are kept and a portion is missing. The table includes roughly 200,000 clones, 90% to 95% detected once. This specimen comes from a study of T cell responses to AZD1222 COVID-19 vaccine. The CDR3 runs to 16 residues. Trimming cost V 3 bases and J 1 base; bases outside gene matches: 7. Germline V gene lookup returns CDR1 DFQATT and CDR2 SNEGSKA (reference sequence). The chain has TRBV20-1 and TRBJ1-1; TRBD1 aligns across 11 bases. The clonotype was recovered from an adult who received the AZD1222 COVID-19 vaccine. Sequencing used peripheral blood, obtained 28 days after the second AZD1222 dose. The CDR3 protein is CSASGGDRGGNTEAFF. The DNA of the CDR3 is TGCAGTGCTAGTGGAGGGGACAGGGGGGGGAACACTGAAGCTTTCTTT.